This TCR beta chain originates from a study of cytomegalovirus exposure and HLA in healthy donors. The primer mix had 60 Vbeta and 13 Jbeta primers. The repertoire was sequenced with immunoSEQ multiplex PCR; TCRdb's copy has only in-frame clones and lacks some. The sample contains some 190,000 clones, about 84% of which appear only once. Trimming shortened V by 5 bases and J by 7 bases, and 14 bases separated the two germline ends. The CDR3 is made up of 13 amino acids. Germline V lookup: CDR1 SGHTA, CDR2 FQGTGA. Remarks on this clone: The antigen is undetermined.

General observations from the study: While the bulk of TCR sequences proved rare, some public TCRs turned up in many donors.

Sequenced sample: PBMCs. The clonotype originates from a woman aged 25 to 39 in good health and CMV-seropositive. The V call is TRBV7-3, the J call TRBJ1-1, with D maybe TRBD1 (6 bases). The CDR3 is CASSPTGTNEAFF. DNA of the CDR3: TGTGCCAGCAGCCCGACCGGGACAAATGAAGCTTTCTTT.